The clone carrying this T cell receptor beta chain was picked up a small number of times. Assay: immunoSEQ multiplex PCR; the TCRdb copy retains only in-frame clones and omits some. This sample has some 64,000 clones, with around 87% found just once. This entry belongs to a study of control samples from healthy donors and cancer patients. The CDR3 runs to 16 residues. J lost 4 bases, V lost 5 bases, and 11 bases had no gene match. Germline V gene sequence: CDR1 SGHAT, CDR2 FQDESV (reference sequence). This TCR came from a woman aged 50 to 60 with head and neck cancer. This chain connects TRBV11-1 to TRBJ1-5; the match to TRBD1 covers 7 bases. Sequencing input: PBMCs. The CDR3 here is CASSNNTGTANQPQHF. CDR3 nucleotides: TGTGCCAGCAGCAATAATACCGGGACAGCGAATCAGCCCCAGCATTTT.